This T cell receptor beta chain was obtained from a study of T cell responses to AZD1222 COVID-19 vaccine. Study-wide findings and caveats: Clonal diversity was possibly underestimated, and white British individuals and females predominated among donors.

As concerns this clone: Its antigen is still unknown.

Data came from immunoSEQ multiplex PCR; TCRdb stores just in-frame clones and leaves some out. The profile shows 130,000 or so clones, roughly 84% of them singletons. This CDR3 has 12 residues. The ends were cut back, 5 bases at V and 5 bases at J, with 7 bases in the middle. Germline V gene data show CDR1 as SNHLY and CDR2 as FYNNEI. The V gene is TRBV2, the J gene TRBJ2-1; D is undetermined. Sequencing was performed on peripheral blood, taken on day 0 of AZD1222 vaccination. This sequence was found in an adult in good health. Written as DNA, the CDR3 is TGTGCCAGCAGTTACAGAAACAATGAGCAGTTCTTC. This gives the protein CASSYRNNEQFF.